This T cell receptor (beta chain) was profiled in a study of cytomegalovirus exposure and HLA in healthy donors. Study results and limitations: Most TCR sequences were seen very rarely across donors, but some public TCRs occurred in many.

Primers for the PCR totalled 60 Vbeta and 13 Jbeta. Here immunoSEQ multiplex PCR was the method, and the copy in TCRdb shows in-frame clones only, minus some. The table shows some 45,000 clones, with approximately 52% occurring only once. Notes on this clone: The antigen remains undetermined.

Germline lookup yields CDR1 SGDLS and CDR2 YYNGEE. The CDR3 length is 16 residues. V shed 0 bases and J shed 1 base, with 11 bases lying between them. The sequence was collected from a human donor in good health. The source material was PBMCs. The rearrangement joins TRBV9 to TRBJ1-3; D is ambiguous. CDR3 in amino acids: CASSVGGPLSGNTIYF. The CDR3 DNA sequence: TGTGCCAGCAGCGTAGGAGGCCCGCTATCTGGAAACACCATATATTTT.